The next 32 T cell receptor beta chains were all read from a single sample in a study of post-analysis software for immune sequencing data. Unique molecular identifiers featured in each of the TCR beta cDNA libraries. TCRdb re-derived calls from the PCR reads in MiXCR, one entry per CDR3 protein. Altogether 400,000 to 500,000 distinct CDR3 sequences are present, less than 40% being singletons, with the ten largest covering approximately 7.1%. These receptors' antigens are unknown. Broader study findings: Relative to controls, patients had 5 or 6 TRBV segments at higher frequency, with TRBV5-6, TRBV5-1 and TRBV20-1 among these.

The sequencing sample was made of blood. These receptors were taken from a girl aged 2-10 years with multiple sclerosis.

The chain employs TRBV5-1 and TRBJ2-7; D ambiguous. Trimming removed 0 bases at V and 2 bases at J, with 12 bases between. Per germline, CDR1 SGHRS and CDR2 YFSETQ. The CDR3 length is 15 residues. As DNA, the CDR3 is TGCGCCAGCAGCTTGGTTTTGGAGCCCACCTACGAGCAGTACTTC. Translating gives CASSLVLEPTYEQYF.

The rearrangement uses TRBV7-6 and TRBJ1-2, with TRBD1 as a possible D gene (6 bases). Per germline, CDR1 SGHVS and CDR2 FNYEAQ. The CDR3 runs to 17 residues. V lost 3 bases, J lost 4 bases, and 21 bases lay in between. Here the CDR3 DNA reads TGTGCCAGCAGCTTCAATCCCTCAGGGGTAACGAGCTATGGCTACACCTTC. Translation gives CASSFNPSGVTSYGYTF.

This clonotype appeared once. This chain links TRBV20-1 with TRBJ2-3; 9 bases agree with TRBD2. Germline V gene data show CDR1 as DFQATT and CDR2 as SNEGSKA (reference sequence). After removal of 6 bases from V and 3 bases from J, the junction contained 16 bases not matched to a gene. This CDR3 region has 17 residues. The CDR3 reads CSASIPINSGRTDTQYF. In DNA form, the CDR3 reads TGCAGTGCCTCAATTCCCATAAATAGCGGGAGAACAGATACGCAGTATTTT.

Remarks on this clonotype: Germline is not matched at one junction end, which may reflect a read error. CDR3 bases: TGCAGTGTTAGACACCTAGAGACAGGTGATAGCAATCAGCCCCAGCATTTT. It specifies CSVRHLETGDSNQPQHF. This rearrangement joins TRBV20-1 to TRBJ1-5; D is perhaps TRBD1 (6 bases). This CDR3 has 17 residues. The germline V gene has CDR1 DFQATT and CDR2 SNEGSKA (reference sequence).

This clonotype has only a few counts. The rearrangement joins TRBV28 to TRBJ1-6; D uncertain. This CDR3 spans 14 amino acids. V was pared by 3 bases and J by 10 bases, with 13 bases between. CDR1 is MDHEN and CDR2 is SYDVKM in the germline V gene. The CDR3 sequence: CASSFLSTRSPLHF. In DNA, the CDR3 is TGTGCCAGCAGTTTCTTAAGCACCCGGTCACCCCTCCACTTT.

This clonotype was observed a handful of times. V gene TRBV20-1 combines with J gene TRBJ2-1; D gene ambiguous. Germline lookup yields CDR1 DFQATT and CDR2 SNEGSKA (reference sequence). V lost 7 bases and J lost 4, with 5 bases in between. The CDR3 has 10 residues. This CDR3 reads CSGAYNEQFF. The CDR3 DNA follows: TGCAGTGGGGCTTACAATGAGCAGTTCTTC.

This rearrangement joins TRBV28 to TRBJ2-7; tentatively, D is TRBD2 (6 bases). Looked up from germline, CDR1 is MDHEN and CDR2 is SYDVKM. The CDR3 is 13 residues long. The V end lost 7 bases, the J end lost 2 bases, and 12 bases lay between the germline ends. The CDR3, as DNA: TGTGCCAGCACTTCAGGGACTGCCTACGAGCAGTACTTC. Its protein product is CASTSGTAYEQYF.

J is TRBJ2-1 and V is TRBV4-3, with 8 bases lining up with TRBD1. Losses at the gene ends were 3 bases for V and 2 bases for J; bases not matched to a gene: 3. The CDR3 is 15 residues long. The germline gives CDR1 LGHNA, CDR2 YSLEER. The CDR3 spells CASSHYRGTYNEQFF. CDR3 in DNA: TGCGCCAGCAGCCATTACAGGGGGACCTACAATGAGCAGTTCTTC.

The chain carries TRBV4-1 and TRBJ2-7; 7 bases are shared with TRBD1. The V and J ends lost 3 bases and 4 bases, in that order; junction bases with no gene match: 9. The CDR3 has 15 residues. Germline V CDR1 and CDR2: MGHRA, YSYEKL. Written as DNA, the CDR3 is TGCGCCAGCAGCCAGTCCGGGACAGCCGGGTACGAGCAGTACTTC. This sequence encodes CASSQSGTAGYEQYF.

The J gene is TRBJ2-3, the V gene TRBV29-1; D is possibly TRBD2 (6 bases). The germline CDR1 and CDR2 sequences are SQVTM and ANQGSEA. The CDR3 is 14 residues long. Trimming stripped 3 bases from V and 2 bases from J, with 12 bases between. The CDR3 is CSVDWGRPTDTQYF. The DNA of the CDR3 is TGCAGCGTTGACTGGGGGAGGCCCACAGATACGCAGTATTTT.

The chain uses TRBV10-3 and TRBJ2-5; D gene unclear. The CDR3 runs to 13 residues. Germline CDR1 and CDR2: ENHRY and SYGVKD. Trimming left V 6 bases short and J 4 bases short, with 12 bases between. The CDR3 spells CAIRSILPETQYF. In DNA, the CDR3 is TGTGCCATCAGGTCAATTCTACCAGAGACCCAGTACTTC.

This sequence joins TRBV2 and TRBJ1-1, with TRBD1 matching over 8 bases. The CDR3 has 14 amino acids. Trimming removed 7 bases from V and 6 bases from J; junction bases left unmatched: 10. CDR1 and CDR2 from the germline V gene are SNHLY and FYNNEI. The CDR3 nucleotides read TGTGCCAGCATACAGGGGGACGGAGGTCCTGAAGCTTTCTTT. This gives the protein CASIQGDGGPEAFF.

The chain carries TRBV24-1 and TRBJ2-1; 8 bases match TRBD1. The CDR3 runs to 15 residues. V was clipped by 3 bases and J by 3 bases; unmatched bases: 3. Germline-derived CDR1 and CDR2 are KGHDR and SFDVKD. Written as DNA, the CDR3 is TGTGCCACCAGTGATCCCGGACAGGGCTACAATGAGCAGTTCTTC. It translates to CATSDPGQGYNEQFF.

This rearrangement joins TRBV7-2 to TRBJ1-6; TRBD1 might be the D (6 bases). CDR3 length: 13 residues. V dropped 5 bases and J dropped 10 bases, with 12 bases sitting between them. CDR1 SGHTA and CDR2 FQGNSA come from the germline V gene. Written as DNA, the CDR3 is TGTGCCAGCAGCGGCTACAGGGACTCACCCCTCCACTTT. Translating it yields CASSGYRDSPLHF.

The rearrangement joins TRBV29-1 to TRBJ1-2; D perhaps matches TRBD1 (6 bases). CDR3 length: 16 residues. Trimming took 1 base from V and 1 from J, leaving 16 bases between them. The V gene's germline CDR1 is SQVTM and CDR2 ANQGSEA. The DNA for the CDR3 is TGCAGCGTTGAAGGGACAGCAGTTACACTTAACTATGGCTACACCTTC. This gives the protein CSVEGTAVTLNYGYTF.

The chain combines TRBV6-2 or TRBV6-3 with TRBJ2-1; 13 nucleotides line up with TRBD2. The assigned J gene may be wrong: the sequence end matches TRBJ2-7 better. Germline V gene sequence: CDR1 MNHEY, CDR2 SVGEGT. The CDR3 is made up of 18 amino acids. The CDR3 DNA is TGTGCCAGCAGCGCCAGGACTAGCGGGAGCCCATCCTACAATGAGCAGTACTTC. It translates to CASSARTSGSPSYNEQYF.

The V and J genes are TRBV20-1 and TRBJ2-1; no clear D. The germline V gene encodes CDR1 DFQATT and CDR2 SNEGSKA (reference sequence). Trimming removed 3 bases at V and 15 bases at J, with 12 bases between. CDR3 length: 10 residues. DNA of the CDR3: TGCAGTGCTAGTGAACATCCCAGGTTCTTC. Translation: CSASEHPRFF.

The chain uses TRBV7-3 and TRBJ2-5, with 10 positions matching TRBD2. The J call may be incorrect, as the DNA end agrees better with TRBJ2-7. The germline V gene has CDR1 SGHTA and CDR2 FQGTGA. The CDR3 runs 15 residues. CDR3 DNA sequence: TGTGCCAGCAGCTTTAGCGGGGGGATTTCGTACGAGCAGTACTTC. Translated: CASSFSGGISYEQYF.

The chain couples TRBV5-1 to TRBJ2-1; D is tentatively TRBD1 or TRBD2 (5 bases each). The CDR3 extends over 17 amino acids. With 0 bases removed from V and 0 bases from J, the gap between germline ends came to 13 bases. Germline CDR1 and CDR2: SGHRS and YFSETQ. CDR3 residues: CASSLAGARSSYNEQFF. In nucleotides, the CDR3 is TGCGCCAGCAGCTTGGCCGGGGCGCGGAGCTCCTACAATGAGCAGTTCTTC. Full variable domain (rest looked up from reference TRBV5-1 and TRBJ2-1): KAGVTQTPRYLIKTRGQQVTLSCSPISGHRSVSWYQQTPGQGLQFLFEYFSETQRNKGNFPGRFSGRQFSNSRSEMNVSTLELGDSALYLCASSLAGARSSYNEQFFGPGTRLTVL.

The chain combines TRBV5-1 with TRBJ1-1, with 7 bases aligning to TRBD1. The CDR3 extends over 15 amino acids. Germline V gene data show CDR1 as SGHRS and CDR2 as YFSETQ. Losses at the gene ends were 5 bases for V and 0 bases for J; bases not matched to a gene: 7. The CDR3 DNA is TGCGCCAGCAGTCGCCGACAGGGACTGAACACTGAAGCTTTCTTT. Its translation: CASSRRQGLNTEAFF.

CDR3 bases: TGTGCCAGCAGTGGATCGGGACTAGCTAAGGAGACCCAGTACTTC. Protein: CASSGSGLAKETQYF. This rearrangement joins TRBV28 to TRBJ2-5; 9 nucleotides match TRBD2. After removal of 5 bases from V and 5 bases from J, the junction contained 9 bases not matched to a gene. Germline V CDR1 and CDR2: MDHEN, SYDVKM. CDR3 length: 15 residues.

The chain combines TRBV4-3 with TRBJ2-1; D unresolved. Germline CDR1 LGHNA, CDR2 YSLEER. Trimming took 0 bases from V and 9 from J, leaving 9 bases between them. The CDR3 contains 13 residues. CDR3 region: CASSQDLRIEQFF. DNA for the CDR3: TGCGCCAGCAGCCAAGATCTGAGAATTGAGCAGTTCTTC.

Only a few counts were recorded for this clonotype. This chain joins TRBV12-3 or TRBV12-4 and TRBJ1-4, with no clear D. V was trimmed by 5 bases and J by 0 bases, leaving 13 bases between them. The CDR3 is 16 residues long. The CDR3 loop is CASSPQLSATNEKLFF. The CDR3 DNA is TGTGCCAGCAGTCCACAACTGTCAGCAACTAATGAAAAACTGTTTTTT.

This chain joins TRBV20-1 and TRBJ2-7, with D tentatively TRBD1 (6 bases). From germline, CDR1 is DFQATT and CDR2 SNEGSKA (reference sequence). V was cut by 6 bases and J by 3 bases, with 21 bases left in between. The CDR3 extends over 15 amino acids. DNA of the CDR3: TGCAGTGCCCTCAAAACGACAGGTGTGGGCTACGAGCAGTACTTC. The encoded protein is CSALKTTGVGYEQYF.

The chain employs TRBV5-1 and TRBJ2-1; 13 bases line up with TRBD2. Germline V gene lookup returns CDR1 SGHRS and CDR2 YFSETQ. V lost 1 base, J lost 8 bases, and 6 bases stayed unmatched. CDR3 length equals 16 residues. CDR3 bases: TGCGCCAGCAGCTTGTGGACTAGCGGGAGCTTCCATGAGCAGTTCTTC. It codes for CASSLWTSGSFHEQFF.

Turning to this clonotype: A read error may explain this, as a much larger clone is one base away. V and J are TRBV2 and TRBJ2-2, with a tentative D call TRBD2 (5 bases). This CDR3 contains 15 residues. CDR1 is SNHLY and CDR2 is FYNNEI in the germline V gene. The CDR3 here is CAGSGGPGNTGELFF. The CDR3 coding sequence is TGTGCCGGCAGCGGCGGGCCGGGGAACACCGGGGAGCTGTTTTTT.

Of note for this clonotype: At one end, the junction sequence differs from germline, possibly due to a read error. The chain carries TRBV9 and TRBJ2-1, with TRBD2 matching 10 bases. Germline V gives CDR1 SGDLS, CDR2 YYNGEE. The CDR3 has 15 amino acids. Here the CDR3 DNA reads TGTGCCAGCAGCGTTGCACTAGCGGGGCTCGGGGAGCGGTTCTTC. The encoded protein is CASSVALAGLGERFF. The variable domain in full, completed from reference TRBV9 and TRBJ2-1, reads DSGVTQTPKHLITATGQRVTLRCSPRSGDLSVYWYQQSLDQGLQFLIQYYNGEERAKGNILERFSAQQFPDLHSELNLSSLELGDSALYFCASSVALAGLGERFFGPGTRLTVL.

The CDR3: CASSLSGRSYEQYF. Here the CDR3 DNA reads TGTGCCAGCAGCTTATCAGGGCGCTCCTACGAGCAGTACTTC. This sequence joins TRBV7-3 and TRBJ2-7, with D maybe TRBD1 (5 bases). CDR1 and CDR2 from the germline V gene are SGHTA and FQGTGA. This CDR3 contains 14 residues. Trimming removed 2 bases at V and 0 bases at J, with 8 bases between.

The CDR3 region has the DNA TGCAGTGCTAGAGGCGCGTCCCGAGGGACCCAGTACTTC. The encoded protein is CSARGASRGTQYF. The V gene is TRBV20-1, the J gene TRBJ2-5, with D unresolved. V gave up 1 base and J gave up 7 bases, with 13 bases separating them. Per the germline V gene, CDR1 is DFQATT and CDR2 is SNEGSKA (reference sequence). CDR3 size: 13 residues.

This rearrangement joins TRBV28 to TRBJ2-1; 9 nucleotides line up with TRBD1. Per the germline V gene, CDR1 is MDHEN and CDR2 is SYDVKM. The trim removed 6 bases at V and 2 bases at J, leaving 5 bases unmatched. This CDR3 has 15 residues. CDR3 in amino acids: CASREQGAAYNEQFF. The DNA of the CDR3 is TGTGCCAGCAGGGAACAGGGGGCGGCCTACAATGAGCAGTTCTTC. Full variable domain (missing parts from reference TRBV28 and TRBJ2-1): DVKVTQSSRYLVKRTGEKVFLECVQDMDHENMFWYRQDPGLGLRLIYFSYDVKMKEKGDIPEGYSVSREKKERFSLILESASTNQTSMYLCASREQGAAYNEQFFGPGTRLTVL.

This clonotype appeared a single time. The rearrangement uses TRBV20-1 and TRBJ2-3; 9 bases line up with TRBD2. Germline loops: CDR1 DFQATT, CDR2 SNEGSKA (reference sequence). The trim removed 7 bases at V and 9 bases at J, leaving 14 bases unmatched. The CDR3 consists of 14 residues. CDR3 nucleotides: TGCAGTGTAGTAACGCGGGAGGGCCAAGTAACGCAGTATTTT. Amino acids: CSVVTREGQVTQYF.

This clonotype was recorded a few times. CDR3: CASSYPGDLAKNIQYF. CDR3 nucleotide sequence: TGTGCCAGCAGTTACCCTGGGGACCTAGCCAAAAACATTCAGTACTTC. The chain uses TRBV6-2 or TRBV6-3 and TRBJ2-4; D could derive from TRBD1 or TRBD2 (5 bases each). Germline assignment: CDR1 MNHEY and CDR2 SVGEGT. The CDR3 extends over 16 amino acids. V was clipped by 2 bases and J by 0 bases, with 11 bases between them.